The sequence of this T cell receptor beta chain was determined in a study of naive and memory T cell subsets. The beta constant-region primer was an equimolar mix of two oligonucleotides covering TRBC1 and TRBC2. TCRdb processed the UMI-ligation and nested PCR reads anew with MiXCR; each CDR3 protein has one entry. The data hold 140,000 to 150,000 distinct CDR3 sequences, with 15% to 20% observed a single time. After removal of 5 bases from V and 5 bases from J, the junction contained 12 bases not matched to a gene. Germline values: CDR1 DFQATT, CDR2 SNEGSKA (reference sequence). This CDR3 has 15 residues.

The source is a human donor in good health. The sample comprised naive CD4+ T cells from blood. V usage is TRBV20-1 and J usage is TRBJ1-5, with 7 bases lining up with TRBD1. The CDR3 DNA reads TGCAGTGCTGGAGCTCCGGACAGGATTTATCAGCCCCAGCATTTT. This sequence encodes CSAGAPDRIYQPQHF.